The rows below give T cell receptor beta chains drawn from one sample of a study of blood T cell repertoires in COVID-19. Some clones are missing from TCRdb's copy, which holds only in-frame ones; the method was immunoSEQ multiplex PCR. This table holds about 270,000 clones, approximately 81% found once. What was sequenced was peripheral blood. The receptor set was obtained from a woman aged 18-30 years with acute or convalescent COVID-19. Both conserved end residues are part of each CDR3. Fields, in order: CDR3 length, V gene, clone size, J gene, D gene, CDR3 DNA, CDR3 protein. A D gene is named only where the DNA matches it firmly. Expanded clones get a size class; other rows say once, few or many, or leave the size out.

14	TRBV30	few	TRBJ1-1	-	TGTGCCTGGAGAGATACTAGGGCTGTAAATGAAGCTTTCTTT	CAWRDTRAVNEAFF
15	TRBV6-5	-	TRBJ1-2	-	TGTGCCAGCAGTTACTCGAGAGCAGGGGCCTATGGCTACACCTTC	CASSYSRAGAYGYTF
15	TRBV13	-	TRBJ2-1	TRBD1	TGTGCCAGCAGCTCAGGGGGCCTTTTTTACAATGAGCAGTTCTTC	CASSSGGLFYNEQFF
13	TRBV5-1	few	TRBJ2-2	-	TGCGCCAGCAGCCCCGCTGAGGCCGGGGAGCTGTTTTTT	CASSPAEAGELFF
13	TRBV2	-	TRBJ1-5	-	TGTGCCAGCACGCAGGGCCAGAATCAGCCCCAGCATTTT	CASTQGQNQPQHF
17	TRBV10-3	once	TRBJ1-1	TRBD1	TGTGCCATCAGGACCCCCGGGACAGGGGTTTTGAACACTGAAGCTTTCTTT	CAIRTPGTGVLNTEAFF
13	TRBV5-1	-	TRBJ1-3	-	TGCGCCAGCACAATAGACTCTGGAAACACCATATATTTT	CASTIDSGNTIYF
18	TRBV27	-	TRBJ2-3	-	TGTGCCAGCAGTTTATCCTTTTGGCAGACTAGACCCACAGATACGCAGTATTTT	CASSLSFWQTRPTDTQYF
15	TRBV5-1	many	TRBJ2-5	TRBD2	TGCGCCAGTTGTTCTAGCGGGATTTCACTGGAGACCCAGTACTTC	CASCSSGISLETQYF
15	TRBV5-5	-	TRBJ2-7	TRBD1	TGTGCCTCACGGCTGGATAGGGACAGGGGAGAGGAGCAGTACTTC	CASRLDRDRGEEQYF
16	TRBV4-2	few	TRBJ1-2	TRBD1	TGTGCCAGCAGCCACCAGGGATCGGGACAGAACTATGGCTACACCTTC	CASSHQGSGQNYGYTF
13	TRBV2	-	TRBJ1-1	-	TGTGCCAGCAGTGAAGAGGCGGGCACTGAAGCTTTCTTT	CASSEEAGTEAFF
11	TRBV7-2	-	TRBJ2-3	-	TGTGCCAGCAGCTCCCTAGAGGCGCAGTATTTT	CASSSLEAQYF
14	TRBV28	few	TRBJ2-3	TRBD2	TGTGCCAGCAGATACCCGGGGGGGGGAGATACGCAGTATTTT	CASRYPGGGDTQYF
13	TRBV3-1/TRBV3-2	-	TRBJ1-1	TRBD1	TGTGCCAGCAGCCACATGACAGGGGACGAAGCTTTCTTT	CASSHMTGDEAFF
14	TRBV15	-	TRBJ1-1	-	TGTGCCACCAGCAGAGACCCCTTGTACACTGAAGCTTTCTTT	CATSRDPLYTEAFF
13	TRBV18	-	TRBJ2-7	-	TGTGCCAGCTCACCAGACAGGACCTACGAGCAGTACTTC	CASSPDRTYEQYF
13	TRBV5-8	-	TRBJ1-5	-	TGTGCCAGCAGCCGGACAGGCAATCAGCCCCAGCATTTT	CASSRTGNQPQHF
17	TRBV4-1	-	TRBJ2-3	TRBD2	TGCGCCAGCAGCCAAGAAGTGACTAGCGGGAGTTTATATACGCAGTATTTT	CASSQEVTSGSLYTQYF
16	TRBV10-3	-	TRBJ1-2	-	TGTGCCATCAGTGAGTCGAAAGGGGTAGCTAACTATGGCTACACCTTC	CAISESKGVANYGYTF
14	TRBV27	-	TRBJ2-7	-	TGTGCCAGCAGCCCCGCCGGAAGGGGCTACGAGCAGTACTTC	CASSPAGRGYEQYF
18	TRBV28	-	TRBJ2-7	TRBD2	TGTGCCAGCAGTCCCGGGACTAGCGGGATTTTAAGCTCCTACGAGCAGTACTTC	CASSPGTSGILSSYEQYF
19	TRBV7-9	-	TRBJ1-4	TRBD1	TGTGCCAGCAGCTCCCGGGACAGGGATTCTATGTCCCTTAATGAAAAACTGTTTTTT	CASSSRDRDSMSLNEKLFF
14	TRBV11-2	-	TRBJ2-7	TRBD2	TGTGCCAGCAGCTTAGGGCTAGCGGGAGGCGAGCAGTACTTC	CASSLGLAGGEQYF
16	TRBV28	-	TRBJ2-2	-	TGTGCCAGCAGCTTGAGCATCATCCGGGACACCGGGGAGCTGTTTTTT	CASSLSIIRDTGELFF
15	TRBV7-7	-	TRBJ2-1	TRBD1	TGTGCTAGCAGCCCTGGGACAGGGGGTTACAATGAGCAGTTCTTC	CASSPGTGGYNEQFF
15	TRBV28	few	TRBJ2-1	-	TGTGCCAGCAGAGGCCGACTAGGACTACTGAATGAGCAGTTCTTC	CASRGRLGLLNEQFF
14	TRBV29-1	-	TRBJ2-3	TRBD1	TGCAGCGTAACGGGACAGGTTAGCACAGATACGCAGTATTTT	CSVTGQVSTDTQYF
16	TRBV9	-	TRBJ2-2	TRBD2	TGTGCCAGCAGCGGCCTAGCGGGAGGGCCCATGGGGGAGCTGTTTTTT	CASSGLAGGPMGELFF
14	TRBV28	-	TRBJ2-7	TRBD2	TGTGCCAGCAGTTCAGCGGGAGAGACCTACGAGCAGTACTTC	CASSSAGETYEQYF
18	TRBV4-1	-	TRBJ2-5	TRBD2	TGCGCCAGCAGCCAAGAGGTCGGACTAGCGGGATGGTCGGAGACCCAGTACTTC	CASSQEVGLAGWSETQYF
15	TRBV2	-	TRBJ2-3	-	TGTGCCAGCAGGCTTGGGAGTGTGAGCACAGATACGCAGTATTTT	CASRLGSVSTDTQYF
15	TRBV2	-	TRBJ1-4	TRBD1	TGTGCCAGCCAGATCGACAGGGGTCCCGGTGAAAAACTGTTTTTT	CASQIDRGPGEKLFF
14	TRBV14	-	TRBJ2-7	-	TGTGCCAGCAGCACCTGGGGCAGGGAGGACGAGCAGTACTTC	CASSTWGREDEQYF
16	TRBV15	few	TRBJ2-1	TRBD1	TGTGCCACCAGCAGCCAACAGGGGGCGCCCTACAATGAGCAGTTCTTC	CATSSQQGAPYNEQFF
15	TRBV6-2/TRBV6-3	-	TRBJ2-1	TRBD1	TGTGCCAGCAGTACAAGGGACAGTCCTTCTGATGAGCAGTTCTTC	CASSTRDSPSDEQFF
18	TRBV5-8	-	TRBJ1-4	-	TGTGCCAGCAGCCTCCTGACAGGTTATGCTGCAACTAATGAAAAACTGTTTTTT	CASSLLTGYAATNEKLFF
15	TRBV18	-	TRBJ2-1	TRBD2	TGTGCCAGCTCACCACCCCAGCGGGAGGTTAATGAGCAGTTCTTC	CASSPPQREVNEQFF
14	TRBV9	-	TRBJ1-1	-	TGTGCCAGCAGCGGCCGGACAACTAACACTGAAGCTTTCTTT	CASSGRTTNTEAFF
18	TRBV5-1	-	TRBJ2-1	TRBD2	TGCGCCAGCAGCTCCCCAATAGATAGCGGGAGGGCCTACAATGAGCAGTTCTTC	CASSSPIDSGRAYNEQFF
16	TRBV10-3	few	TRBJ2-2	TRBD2	TGTGCCATCAGACCCTTGACTAGCGGGAGTGCCGGGGAGCTGTTTTTT	CAIRPLTSGSAGELFF
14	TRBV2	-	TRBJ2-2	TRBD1	TGTGCCAGTAGGGAAGAGACAGGGTCCGGGGAGCTGTTTTTT	CASREETGSGELFF
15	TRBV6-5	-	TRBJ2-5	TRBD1	TGTGCCAGCAGTTCCCGGGACAGGGGGCAAGAGACCCAGTACTTC	CASSSRDRGQETQYF
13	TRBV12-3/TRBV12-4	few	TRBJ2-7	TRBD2	TGTGCCATCGGACTAGCCGATTCCTACGAGCAGTACTTC	CAIGLADSYEQYF
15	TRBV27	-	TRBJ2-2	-	TGTGCCAGCAGTTTATTTCCAGGGAACACCGGGGAGCTGTTTTTT	CASSLFPGNTGELFF
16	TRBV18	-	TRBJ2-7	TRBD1	TGTGCCAGCTCACCTCAAGACAGGGGGTCCCCCTACGAGCAGTACTTC	CASSPQDRGSPYEQYF
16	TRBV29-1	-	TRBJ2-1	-	TGCAGCGTTGAAGACGGGTCGGAGCTGTCCTACAATGAGCAGTTCTTC	CSVEDGSELSYNEQFF
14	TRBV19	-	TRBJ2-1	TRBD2	TGTGCCAGTAAGCGGGACCGCTCCTACAATGAGCAGTTCTTC	CASKRDRSYNEQFF